The clone carrying this T cell receptor beta chain was observed a few times. This sample was included in a study of blood T cells in healthy people across ages. Combining a sample-barcoded 5' primer with a J-beta primer mix, a second PCR ran for roughly 6 to 12 cycles. A single record per CDR3 protein comes from TCRdb applying MiXCR to the 5' RACE reads. The sample lists about 780,000 distinct CDR3 sequences, around 45% seen once, with less than 20% in the top ten. The sequenced sample was blood. This receptor was taken from an elderly man in good health.

CDR3 in DNA: TGTGCCAGCAGTTCGGGCCTGTCCAAAAACATTCAGTACTTC. It yields the protein CASSSGLSKNIQYF. This sequence joins TRBV28 and TRBJ2-4, with unresolved D. CDR3 length equals 14 residues. Trimming stripped 4 bases from V and 2 bases from J, with 9 bases between. Per germline, CDR1 MDHEN and CDR2 SYDVKM.